The 28 T cell receptor beta chains listed next were all sequenced from one sample in a study of T cells in Graves' hyperthyroidism and ophthalmopathy. TCR beta CDR3 regions were amplified from RNA. RT-PCR in the first round (using the HTBI primer set) targeted the TCR CDR3. TCRdb re-called the multiplex PCR reads through MiXCR, storing one row per CDR3 protein. Altogether some 720,000 distinct CDR3 sequences are present, over 15% being singletons, with the ten largest covering under 8.5%. The specimen sequenced was blood. The source is a man aged 18 to 30 with Graves' hyperthyroidism.

In its sample, this clonotype was seen a few times. V gene TRBV7-2 combines with J gene TRBJ2-1; 9 bases are a match to TRBD2. Germline CDR1 SGHTA, CDR2 FQGNSA. The V segment lost 1 base and the J segment 9 bases; nucleotides outside the gene matches: 10. This CDR3 has 16 amino acids. CDR3 protein: CASSLDRLAGNGEQFF. The CDR3 region has the DNA TGTGCCAGCAGCTTAGATAGGCTAGCGGGAAACGGTGAGCAGTTCTTC.

There are a few counts of this clonotype. CDR3 DNA sequence: TGTGCCGTAGGGACATCAGAGACCCAGTACTTC. Translating gives CAVGTSETQYF. The rearrangement joins TRBV10-3 to TRBJ2-5; D is possibly TRBD1 (6 bases). The germline CDR1 and CDR2 sequences are ENHRY and SYGVKD. Trimming pared 11 bases from V and 4 bases from J, leaving 11 bases between. There are 11 residues in the CDR3.

This clonotype was recorded many times. J is TRBJ2-7 and V is TRBV28; TRBD2 matches at 9 bases. With V trimmed by 5 bases and J by 4 bases, 6 bases remained unmatched. This CDR3 spans 14 amino acids. The germline V gene encodes CDR1 MDHEN and CDR2 SYDVKM. CDR3 in amino acids: CASSQGLAGYEQYF. The CDR3 coding sequence is TGTGCCAGCAGTCAGGGACTAGCTGGGTACGAGCAGTACTTC. The variable domain in full, completed from reference TRBV28 and TRBJ2-7, reads DVKVTQSSRYLVKRTGEKVFLECVQDMDHENMFWYRQDPGLGLRLIYFSYDVKMKEKGDIPEGYSVSREKKERFSLILESASTNQTSMYLCASSQGLAGYEQYFGPGTRLTVT.

The V call is TRBV7-9, the J call TRBJ2-1, with 10 bases fitting TRBD1. The CDR3 extends over 15 amino acids. Per the germline V gene, CDR1 is SEHNR and CDR2 is FQNEAQ (reference sequence). J lost 7 bases, V lost 3 bases, and 6 bases had no gene match. The CDR3 protein is CASSFPGQGMNEQFF. The CDR3, as DNA: TGTGCCAGCAGCTTTCCGGGACAGGGGATGAATGAGCAGTTCTTC.

This clonotype was seen many times. The chain carries TRBV3-1 and TRBJ2-1; TRBD2 is a possible D gene (5 bases). Looked up from germline, CDR1 is LGHDT and CDR2 is YNNKEL (reference sequence). The CDR3 runs to 16 residues. V was shortened by 3 bases and J by 6 bases, with 18 bases between the two germline ends. The CDR3 is CASSHGRRRAGNEQFF. The CDR3 coding sequence is TGTGCCAGCAGCCATGGACGGAGAAGGGCGGGCAATGAGCAGTTCTTC.

At least ten counts were recorded for this clonotype. The CDR3 loop reads CASRKGLAVTYEQYF. The CDR3, as DNA: TGTGCCAGCAGAAAAGGACTAGCGGTTACCTACGAGCAGTACTTC. This chain joins TRBV6-1 and TRBJ2-7; 10 bases align to TRBD2. The germline CDR1 and CDR2 sequences are MNHNS and SASEGT. V was clipped by 6 bases and J by 2 bases; unmatched bases: 7. The CDR3 has 15 amino acids.

The chain has TRBV7-3 and TRBJ2-2; D not certain. V was shortened by 8 bases and J by 2 bases, with 12 bases between the two germline ends. The germline CDR1 and CDR2 sequences are SGHTA and FQGTGA. The CDR3 sequence is 14 residues long. CDR3 nucleotides: TGTGCCAGCGGTATTGGGCAAAACACCGGGGAGCTGTTTTTT. Its translation is CASGIGQNTGELFF.

This sequence joins TRBV28 and TRBJ2-1; TRBD2 is a possible D gene (5 bases). V lost 8 bases and J 0 bases, leaving 14 bases between the germline ends. CDR3 length equals 15 residues. Germline CDR1 is MDHEN and CDR2 is SYDVKM. The CDR3 protein is CASRLVGSSYNEQFF. The CDR3 region has the DNA TGTGCCAGCCGCCTGGTTGGGAGCTCCTACAATGAGCAGTTCTTC.

This clonotype was recorded many times. The V and J genes are TRBV12-3 or TRBV12-4 and TRBJ2-7, with D unclear. The CDR3 runs 15 residues. Trimming cost V 5 bases and J 7 bases, with 21 bases left between them. This CDR3 reads CASSPTSNILREQYF. As DNA, the CDR3 is TGTGCCAGCAGTCCAACCAGTAATATCCTACGAGAGCAGTACTTC.

This clonotype was detected only a few times. The V gene is TRBV6-5, the J gene TRBJ2-5; 9 bases align to TRBD2. This CDR3 is 16 amino acids long. Germline V CDR1 and CDR2: MNHEY, SVGAGI. With V trimmed by 0 bases and J by 2 bases, 4 bases remained unmatched. The chain's CDR3 is CASSYSRLAGQETQYF. CDR3 in DNA: TGTGCCAGCAGTTACTCTCGCCTAGCGGGGCAAGAGACCCAGTACTTC.

This clonotype came up a few times. The conserved phenylalanine or tryptophan is not found at the CDR3 terminus, so this likely reflects a read error. The J gene is TRBJ2-5, the V gene TRBV27, with a weak D call TRBD1 (5 bases). The germline CDR1 and CDR2 sequences are MNHEY and SMNVEV (reference sequence). CDR3 length equals 16 residues. Trimming pared 0 bases from V and 2 bases from J, leaving 13 bases between. In DNA, the CDR3 is TGTGCCAGCAGTTTATCAGTACGGCACAGGCAAGAGACCCAGTACCTC. Translating it yields CASSLSVRHRQETQYL.

This clonotype was recorded at least ten times. J is TRBJ2-7 and V is TRBV6-4; D ambiguous. V lost 2 bases, J lost 2 bases, and 7 bases lay in between. The germline V gene encodes CDR1 MRHNA and CDR2 SNTAGT. The CDR3 length is 13 residues. CDR3 amino acids: CASSDGSTYEQYF. DNA for the CDR3: TGTGCCAGCAGTGACGGCAGTACCTACGAGCAGTACTTC.

This chain uses TRBV6-1 with TRBJ2-7, with D perhaps matching TRBD2 (6 bases). Trimming left V 6 bases short and J 2 bases short, with 11 bases between. The V gene's germline CDR1 is MNHNS and CDR2 SASEGT. The CDR3 length is 13 residues. CDR3 residues: CASRTGRTYEQYF. In DNA form, the CDR3 reads TGTGCCAGCAGAACCGGGAGAACCTACGAGCAGTACTTC.

This clonotype came up many times. The rearrangement joins TRBV6-1 to TRBJ1-5, with a possible D match to TRBD1 (6 bases). The CDR3 is made up of 19 amino acids. V was shortened by 6 bases and J by 0 bases, with 24 bases between the two germline ends. The germline V gene encodes CDR1 MNHNS and CDR2 SASEGT. The CDR3 reads CASSLTVETGSYSNQPQHF. In DNA form, the CDR3 reads TGTGCCAGCAGCCTCACTGTCGAGACAGGTTCTTATAGCAATCAGCCCCAGCATTTT.

At least ten counts were recorded for this clonotype. The chain carries TRBV12-3 or TRBV12-4 and TRBJ2-1; the D gene could be TRBD1 or TRBD2 (5 bases each). This CDR3 is built from 13 residues. The ends were cut back, 9 bases at V and 9 bases at J, with 18 bases in the middle. The CDR3 DNA reads TGTGCCAGTCAGGGCGACTCCGGAGGTGAGCAGTTCTTC. It codes for CASQGDSGGEQFF.

The chain uses TRBV2 and TRBJ2-1, with TRBD2 identical over 10 bases. This CDR3 is 17 amino acids long. CDR1 SNHLY and CDR2 FYNNEI come from the germline V gene. The V segment lost 2 bases and the J segment 8 bases; nucleotides outside the gene matches: 12. The CDR3 DNA sequence: TGTGCCAGCAGTGAATGGGCTAGCGGGAGCCCCAGGGATGAGCAGTTCTTC. Amino acids: CASSEWASGSPRDEQFF.

Comment on this clonotype: This clone may be a read error of a much larger clone one base away. The chain combines TRBV11-2 with TRBJ2-2; a possible D gene is TRBD1 (6 bases). The V end was cut by 5 bases, the J end by 3 bases, with 13 bases between. This CDR3 has 15 amino acids. Germline CDR1 reads SGHAT; CDR2 reads FQNNGV. CDR3 DNA: TGTGCCAGCAGCGCATGGGCAGGGGACACCGGGGAGCTGTTTTTT. This encodes CASSAWAGDTGELFF.

This clonotype was detected many times. The chain joins TRBV4-1 to TRBJ1-1; D is unclear. There are 13 residues in the CDR3. Germline assignment: CDR1 MGHRA and CDR2 YSYEKL. The V and J ends lost 1 base and 1 base respectively, with 4 bases between them. In nucleotides, the CDR3 is TGCGCCAGCAGCCAAGCAAAGAACACTGAAGCTTTCTTT. Amino acid sequence: CASSQAKNTEAFF.

The table lists this clonotype with many counts. The V call is TRBV7-8, the J call TRBJ2-1, with D unclear. The CDR3 has 12 amino acids. Trimming pared 2 bases from V and 9 bases from J, leaving 8 bases between. Looked up from germline, CDR1 is SGHVS and CDR2 is FQNEAQ. The CDR3 nucleotides read TGTGCCAGCAGCTTATGGAACGGTGAGCAGTTCTTC. It translates to CASSLWNGEQFF.

This clonotype was seen at least ten times. This CDR3 reads CAWSSGLSTDTQYF. Written as DNA, the CDR3 is TGTGCCTGGAGTTCAGGCCTGAGCACAGATACGCAGTATTTT. The V and J genes are TRBV30 and TRBJ2-3; D is unresolved. Germline CDR1 reads GTSNPN; CDR2 reads SVGIG (reference sequence). This CDR3 comprises 14 residues. V shed 2 bases and J shed 0 bases, with 9 bases lying between them.

The chain recombines TRBV27 with TRBJ1-2; 9 nucleotides align to TRBD1. The ends lost 3 bases at V and 7 bases at J; junction bases unmatched: 6. Germline-derived CDR1 and CDR2 are MNHEY and SMNVEV (reference sequence). The CDR3 is 14 residues long. CDR3 nucleotide sequence: TGTGCCAGCAGTTTGGCCGGGACAGGGTCTGGCTACACCTTC. Protein sequence: CASSLAGTGSGYTF.

The rearrangement joins TRBV20-1 to TRBJ2-6; TRBD1 or TRBD2 may be the D gene (6 bases each). V lost 7 bases, J lost 2 bases, and 15 bases lay in between. Germline assignment: CDR1 DFQATT and CDR2 SNEGSKA (reference sequence). This CDR3 is built from 15 residues. Written as DNA, the CDR3 is TGCAGTGACCTCAGTGGGGGGCCTGGGGCCAACGTCCTGACTTTC. Encoded protein: CSDLSGGPGANVLTF.

This clonotype appeared many times. The CDR3 DNA reads TGTGCCAGCAGCTCGGGACGGATCTCTGGGGCCAACGTCCTGACTTTC. It encodes CASSSGRISGANVLTF. V usage is TRBV11-2 and J usage is TRBJ2-6, with D perhaps matching TRBD1 or TRBD2 (5 bases each). Trimming removed 4 bases from V and 0 bases from J, with 10 bases in between. Per germline, CDR1 SGHAT and CDR2 FQNNGV. This CDR3 has 16 amino acids.

V usage is TRBV19 and J usage is TRBJ1-6, with a tentative D call TRBD1 (5 bases). There are 17 residues in the CDR3. The germline gives CDR1 LNHDA, CDR2 SQIVND (reference sequence). V shed 6 bases and J shed 0 bases, with 15 bases lying between them. The CDR3 DNA reads TGTGCCAGTAGGACCGGGGACTTCGCCTCCTATAATTCACCCCTCCACTTT. Encoded protein: CASRTGDFASYNSPLHF.

This clonotype came up many times. J is TRBJ1-6 and V is TRBV6-1; D is undetermined. The CDR3 length is 21 residues. Germline loops: CDR1 MNHNS, CDR2 SASEGT. V was shortened by 3 bases and J by 8 bases, with 32 bases between the two germline ends. The CDR3 loop is CASSDEAGPVAASWGDSPLHF. The CDR3 DNA is TGTGCCAGCAGTGACGAAGCTGGACCCGTTGCGGCCTCGTGGGGAGATTCACCCCTCCACTTT.

This rearrangement joins TRBV19 to TRBJ2-1; D call uncertain. CDR1 and CDR2 (germline): LNHDA, SQIVND (reference sequence). V lost 7 bases and J lost 4, with 20 bases in between. The CDR3 extends over 16 amino acids. CDR3: CASKRDIAELYNEQFF. CDR3 nucleotide sequence: TGTGCCAGTAAACGAGATATTGCGGAGTTATACAATGAGCAGTTCTTC.

V and J are TRBV29-1 and TRBJ2-3, with TRBD2 matching 8 bases. V shed 7 bases, J shed 6 bases, and the junction held 12 bases outside the gene matches. CDR3 length: 14 residues. From germline, CDR1 is SQVTM and CDR2 ANQGSEA. The CDR3 loop reads CSAGRDTKVDTQYF. CDR3 coding DNA: TGCAGCGCCGGGAGGGACACCAAAGTGGATACGCAGTATTTT.

CDR3 DNA: TGTGCCAGCAGTTTACAGGGACTAAGCTCCTATAATTCACCCCTCCACTTT. This encodes CASSLQGLSSYNSPLHF. The gene calls are TRBV6-2 or TRBV6-3 and TRBJ1-6; a possible D gene is TRBD1 (6 bases). The ends were cut back, 4 bases at V and 0 bases at J, with 13 bases in the middle. CDR1 and CDR2 (germline): MNHEY, SVGEGT. CDR3 length: 17 amino acids.